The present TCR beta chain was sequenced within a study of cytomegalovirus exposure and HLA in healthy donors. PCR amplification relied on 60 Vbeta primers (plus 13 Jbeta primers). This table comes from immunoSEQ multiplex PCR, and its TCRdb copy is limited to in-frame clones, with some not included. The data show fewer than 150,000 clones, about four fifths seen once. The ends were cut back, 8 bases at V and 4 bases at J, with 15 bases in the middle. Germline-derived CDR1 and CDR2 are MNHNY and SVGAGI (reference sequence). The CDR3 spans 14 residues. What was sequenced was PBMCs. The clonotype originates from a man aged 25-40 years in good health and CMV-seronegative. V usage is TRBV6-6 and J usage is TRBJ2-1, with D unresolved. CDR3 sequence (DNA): TGTGCCAGCGTATTAGATGTCTCGTACAATGAGCAGTTCTTC. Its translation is CASVLDVSYNEQFF.